This T cell receptor (beta chain) was sequenced during a study of CXCR3-negative and CXCR3-positive naive CD8 T cells. Study-wide findings and caveats: The study inferred TCR strength from TRB CDR3 properties and found comparable surface CD5 between naive subsets.

Remarks on this clonotype: The antigen remains undetermined.

Among CD8+ T cells, naive ones were CD45RO-CCR7+CD27+CD95-. CDR1 and CDR2 (germline): SQVTM, ANQGSEA. The CDR3 consists of 14 residues. With UMI labels, 5' RACE was used to prepare the TRB cDNA libraries. TCRdb re-called the 5' RACE reads and gives one entry per CDR3 protein, without DNA. The sample features 43,000 or so distinct CDR3 sequences, with around 1.4% in its top ten. The chain recombines TRBV29-1 with TRBJ2-2; TCRdb indicates TRBD1, and absent DNA this call remains unverified. Source material: naive CXCR3- CD8+ T cells from blood. Subset noted: CD45RO-CCR7+CD27+CD95- naive CD8+ T cells lacking CXCR3 (TNR3-). This clonotype was sampled from a human donor in good health. Some clones in this sample may be carry-over from other donors' samples. The CDR3 loop is CSVLGFRGTGELFF.